These T cell receptor beta chains were read from a single sample in a study of shared clonotypes between healthy human individuals. Repertoires were generated with immunoSEQ multiplex PCR, while TCRdb's copy carries only in-frame clones and drops some. The data hold around 990,000 clones, with about 72% observed a single time. Sequenced: memory CD4+ T cells from PBMCs. The receptors come from a man between 18 and 29 years old in good health. Some clones in this sample may be carry-over from other donors' samples. The conserved cysteine and the conserved F or W are not part of the CDR3 here. The D gene is left open where the match is weak. Clone size, where shown, is once, few, many, or a class for clones that have expanded.

v_call d_call clone_size cdr3_aa
TRBV2 . . ASFGGTVPYEQY
TRBV5-4 . once ASSAQEYGYT
TRBV11-1 . . ASSLGSRADTQY
TRBV10-3 . . AISDAGDYGYT
TRBV4-2 . . ASSQGTVNTEAF
TRBV11-2 . once ASSGGHTGELF
TRBV7-3 TRBD2 . ASSPGTSGVETQY
TRBV28 TRBD2 many ASSLWTSGSDYEQY
TRBV30 TRBD1 . AWNTDRVKSSGNTIY
TRBV25-1 TRBD1 . ASRGQGGSPLH
TRBV19 . once ASSLWTKNTEAF
TRBV7-9 . . ASSSADRKFTDTQY
TRBV5-1 . . ASSEYQETQY
TRBV4-3 TRBD2 . ASSRGRTSSYEQY
TRBV9 TRBD1 once ASSPRTGTTGLTGELF
TRBV29-1 TRBD1 . SVGTGTFDEQY